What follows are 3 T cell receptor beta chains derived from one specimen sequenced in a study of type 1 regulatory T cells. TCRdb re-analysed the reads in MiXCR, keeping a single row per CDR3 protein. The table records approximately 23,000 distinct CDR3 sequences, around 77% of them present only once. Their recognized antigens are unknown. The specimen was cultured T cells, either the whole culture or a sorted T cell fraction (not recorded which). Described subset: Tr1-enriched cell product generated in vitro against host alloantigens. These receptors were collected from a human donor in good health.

Here the CDR3 reads CASSRGQGVLPEAFF. In DNA form, the CDR3 reads TGCGCCAGCAGCCGCGGACAGGGAGTCCTACCTGAAGCTTTCTTT. The genes are TRBV4-1 and TRBJ1-1; 8 positions agree with TRBD1. In germline, CDR1 is MGHRA, CDR2 YSYEKL. The CDR3 totals 15 residues. V shed 4 bases, J shed 6 bases, and the junction held 10 bases outside the gene matches.

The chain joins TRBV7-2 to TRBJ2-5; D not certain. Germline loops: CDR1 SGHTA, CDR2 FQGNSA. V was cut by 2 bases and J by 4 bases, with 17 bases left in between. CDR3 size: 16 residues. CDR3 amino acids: CASSLNLVSTPETQYF. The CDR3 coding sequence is TGTGCCAGCAGCTTAAATCTAGTGTCGACCCCAGAGACCCAGTACTTC.

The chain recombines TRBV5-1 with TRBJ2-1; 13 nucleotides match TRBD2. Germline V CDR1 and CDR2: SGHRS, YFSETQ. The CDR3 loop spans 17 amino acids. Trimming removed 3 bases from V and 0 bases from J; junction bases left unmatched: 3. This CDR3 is CASSWTSGGRSYNEQFF. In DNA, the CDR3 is TGCGCCAGCAGCTGGACTAGCGGGGGTCGCTCCTACAATGAGCAGTTCTTC. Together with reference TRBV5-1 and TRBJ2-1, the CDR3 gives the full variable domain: KAGVTQTPRYLIKTRGQQVTLSCSPISGHRSVSWYQQTPGQGLQFLFEYFSETQRNKGNFPGRFSGRQFSNSRSEMNVSTLELGDSALYLCASSWTSGGRSYNEQFFGPGTRLTVL.